The source of this T cell receptor beta chain is a study of T cells in Graves' hyperthyroidism and ophthalmopathy. For Graves' hyperthyroidism to be stable, ophthalmopathy could not progress within 18 months. CDR1 MGHRA and CDR2 YSYEKL come from the germline V gene. CDR3 length equals 15 residues. Amplified TCR beta CDR3 regions came from RNA transcripts. A set of HTBI primers served as the primers for a first-round RT-PCR of the TCR CDR3. TCRdb re-called the multiplex PCR reads through MiXCR, storing one row per CDR3 protein. The sample contains almost 600,000 distinct CDR3 sequences, around 42% of which appear only once. In the case of this clonotype: Just one base apart from a much larger clone, this may be a read error.

The material sequenced was peripheral blood or thyroid tissue (not recorded which). The gene calls are TRBV4-1 and TRBJ1-1; D uncertain. This sequence originates from a woman younger than 35 with Graves' hyperthyroidism. The CDR3 spells CASSQDPGSNIEAFF. The CDR3 bases are TGCGCCAGCAGCCAAGATCCGGGGTCGAACATTGAAGCTTTCTTT.